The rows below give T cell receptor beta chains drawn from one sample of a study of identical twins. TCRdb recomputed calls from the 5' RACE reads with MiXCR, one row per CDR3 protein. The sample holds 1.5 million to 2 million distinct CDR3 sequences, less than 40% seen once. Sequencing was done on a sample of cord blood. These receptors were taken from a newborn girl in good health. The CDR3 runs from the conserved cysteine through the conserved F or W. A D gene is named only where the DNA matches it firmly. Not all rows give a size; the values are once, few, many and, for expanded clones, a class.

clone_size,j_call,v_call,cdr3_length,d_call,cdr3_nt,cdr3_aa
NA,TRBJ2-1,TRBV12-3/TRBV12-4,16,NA,TGTGCCAGCAGTTTCGGCCTAACAATGTCCTACAATGAGCAGTTCTTC,CASSFGLTMSYNEQFF
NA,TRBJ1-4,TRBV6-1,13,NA,TGTGCCAGCAGCCCTCGGGAATATGAAAAACTGTTTTTT,CASSPREYEKLFF
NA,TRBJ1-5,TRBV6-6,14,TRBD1,TGTGCCAGCAGGGGCGACAGGGGAAGTCAGCCCCAGCATTTT,CASRGDRGSQPQHF
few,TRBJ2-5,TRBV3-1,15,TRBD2,TGTGCCAGCAGCCCAAGCGGGAGTCCCCAAGAGACCCAGTACTTC,CASSPSGSPQETQYF
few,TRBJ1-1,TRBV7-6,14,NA,TGTGCCAGCAGCTTATTAACGGGGAGCACTGAAGCTTTCTTT,CASSLLTGSTEAFF
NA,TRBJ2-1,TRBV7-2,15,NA,TGTGCCAGCAGACCTCCAGGGGATCGTTACAATGAGCAGTTCTTC,CASRPPGDRYNEQFF
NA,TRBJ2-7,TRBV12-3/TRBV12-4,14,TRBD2,TGTGCCACTATTCCGGGACTAGCGATCTACGAGCAGTACTTC,CATIPGLAIYEQYF
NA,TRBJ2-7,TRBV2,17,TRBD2,TGTGCCGGCAGTGACCAGGTAGTAGCGGGATTCTCCTACGAGCAGTACTTC,CAGSDQVVAGFSYEQYF
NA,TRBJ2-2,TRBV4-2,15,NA,TGTGCCAGCAGTCAAGGGGCTATATACACCGGGGAGCTGTTTTTT,CASSQGAIYTGELFF
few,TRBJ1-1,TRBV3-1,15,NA,TGTGCCAGCAGCCAAGTTAGGGGGGCCGGCACTGAAGCTTTCTTT,CASSQVRGAGTEAFF
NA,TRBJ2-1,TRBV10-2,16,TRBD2,TGCGCCAGCAGTGAGTCGCGGGGGGGACTCAACAATGAGCAGTTCTTC,CASSESRGGLNNEQFF
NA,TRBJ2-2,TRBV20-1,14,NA,TGCAGTGCTAGCGCCAATCACAGGGACGGGGAGCTGTTTTTT,CSASANHRDGELFF
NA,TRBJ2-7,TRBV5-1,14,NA,TGCGCCAGCAACTTGGTGGGGGAATCCTACGAGCAGTACTTC,CASNLVGESYEQYF
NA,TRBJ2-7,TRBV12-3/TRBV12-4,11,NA,TGTGCCAGCAGACAACAGGGCGAGCAGTACTTC,CASRQQGEQYF
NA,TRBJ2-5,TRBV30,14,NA,TGTGCCTGGAGTGTATCCGGGAACCAAGAGACCCAGTACTTC,CAWSVSGNQETQYF
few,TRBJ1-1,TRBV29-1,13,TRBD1,TGCAGCGTTGAACAGGGGGTGAACACTGAAGCTTTCTTT,CSVEQGVNTEAFF
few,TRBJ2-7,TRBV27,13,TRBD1,TGTGCCAGCAACGACAGGGACTCCTACGAGCAGTACTTC,CASNDRDSYEQYF
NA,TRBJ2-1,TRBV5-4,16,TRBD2,TGTGCCAGCAGCCGCGAACTAGCGGGGGTATCAAATGAGCAGTTCTTC,CASSRELAGVSNEQFF
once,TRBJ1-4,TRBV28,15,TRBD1,TGTGCCAGCAGTCCCAGAGACAGGGGGCGAGGAAAACTGTTTTTT,CASSPRDRGRGKLFF
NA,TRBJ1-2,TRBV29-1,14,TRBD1,TGCAGCGTAACCAAGACAGGGGCGAACTATGGCTACACCTTC,CSVTKTGANYGYTF
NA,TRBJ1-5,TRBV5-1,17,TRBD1,TGCGCCAGCAGTGGCGGGTTTACAGGGGTCCGAAATCAGCCCCAGCATTTT,CASSGGFTGVRNQPQHF
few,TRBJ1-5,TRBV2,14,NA,TGTGCCAGCAGTGCAGGGGATACCAATCAGCCCCAGCATTTT,CASSAGDTNQPQHF
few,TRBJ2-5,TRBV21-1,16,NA,TGTGCCAGCAGCACGTCGGGACACCCAATCGTAGAGACCCAGTACTTC,CASSTSGHPIVETQYF
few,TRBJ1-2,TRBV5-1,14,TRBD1,TGCGCCACCTCCCTGGGACAGCCTAACTATGGCTACACCTTC,CATSLGQPNYGYTF
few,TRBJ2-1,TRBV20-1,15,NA,TGCAGTGCTAGTGGCCCCTCTCCAGGGTACAATGAGCAGTTCTTC,CSASGPSPGYNEQFF
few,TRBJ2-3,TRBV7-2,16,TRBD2,TGTGCCAGCAGCTTAGTCGGGACTATCAGCACAGATACGCAGTATTTT,CASSLVGTISTDTQYF
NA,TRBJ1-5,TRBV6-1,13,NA,TGTGCCAGCAGTACCCGACCCGGTCAGCCCCAGCATTTT,CASSTRPGQPQHF
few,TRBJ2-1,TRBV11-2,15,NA,TGTGCCAGCAGCTTAGTTTCCTCTGGGTCCAATGAGCAGTTCTTC,CASSLVSSGSNEQFF
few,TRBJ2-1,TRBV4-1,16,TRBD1,TGCGCCAGCAGCCAAGAGGGGCAGGGGGCTCTCAGTGAGCAGTTCTTC,CASSQEGQGALSEQFF
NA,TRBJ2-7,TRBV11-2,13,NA,TGTGCCAGCAGCAACCAGATGGGGAACGAGCGGTACTTC,CASSNQMGNERYF
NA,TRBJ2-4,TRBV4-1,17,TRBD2,TGCGCCAGCAGCCAAGGAGTTGGAGCGGGAGGCAAAAACATTCAGTACTTC,CASSQGVGAGGKNIQYF
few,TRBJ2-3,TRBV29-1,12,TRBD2,TGCAGCGGGGGACTAGCGGGAGATACGCAGTATTTT,CSGGLAGDTQYF
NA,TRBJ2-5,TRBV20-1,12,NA,TGCAGTGCTAACGGGGCCGGGGAGACCCAGTACTTC,CSANGAGETQYF
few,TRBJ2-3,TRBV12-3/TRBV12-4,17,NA,TGTGCCAGCAGTTTAAGGAACTACTGGGGGGACACAGATACGCAGTATTTT,CASSLRNYWGDTDTQYF
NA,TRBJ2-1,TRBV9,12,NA,TGTCCCAGCAGCCCCAACTTGGATGAGCAGTTCTTC,CPSSPNLDEQFF
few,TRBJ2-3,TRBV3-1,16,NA,TGTGCCAGCAGCCAAGTTTTGGGGGGGGCCGTGGATACGCAGTATTTT,CASSQVLGGAVDTQYF
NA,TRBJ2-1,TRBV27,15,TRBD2,TGTGCCAGCAGCCCCGGACTAGCGGGAGGGCGTGAGCAGTTCTTC,CASSPGLAGGREQFF
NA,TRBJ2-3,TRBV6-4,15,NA,TGTGCCAGCAGTGACTCGGCGGCAGTCACAGATACGCAGTATTTT,CASSDSAAVTDTQYF
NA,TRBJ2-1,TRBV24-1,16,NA,TGTGCCACCAGTGATCAAACTAGCAGGAGTCACAATGAGCAGTTCTTC,CATSDQTSRSHNEQFF
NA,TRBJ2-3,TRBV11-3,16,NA,TGTGCCAGCAGCTTAGACGCCACTATGGGCACAGATACGCAGTATTTT,CASSLDATMGTDTQYF
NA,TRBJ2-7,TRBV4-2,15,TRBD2,TGTGCCAGCAGCCAAGAGCGGGAGGCTTACTACGAGCAGTACTTC,CASSQEREAYYEQYF
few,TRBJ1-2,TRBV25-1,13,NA,TGTGCCAGCAGTGAATGGGTTGGTGTGGGCTACACCTTC,CASSEWVGVGYTF
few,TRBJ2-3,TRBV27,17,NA,TGTGCCAGCAGTTTAGCCCGGACTCCATGGGGCACAGATACGCAGTATTTT,CASSLARTPWGTDTQYF
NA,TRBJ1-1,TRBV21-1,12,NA,TGTGCCGGCAGCAATAAAGGGACCAAAGCTTTCTTT,CAGSNKGTKAFF
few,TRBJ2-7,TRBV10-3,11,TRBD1,TGTGCCATCGGACAGGGGTACGAGCAGTACTTC,CAIGQGYEQYF
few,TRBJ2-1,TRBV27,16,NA,TGTGCCAGCAGTTTAGGTTCAGCGCCCGGTCGCAATGAGCAGTTCTTC,CASSLGSAPGRNEQFF
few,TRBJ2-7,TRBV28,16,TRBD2,TGTGCCAGCAGCCTCCCCCTGGGAGGGAGCTCCTACGAGCAGTACTTC,CASSLPLGGSSYEQYF